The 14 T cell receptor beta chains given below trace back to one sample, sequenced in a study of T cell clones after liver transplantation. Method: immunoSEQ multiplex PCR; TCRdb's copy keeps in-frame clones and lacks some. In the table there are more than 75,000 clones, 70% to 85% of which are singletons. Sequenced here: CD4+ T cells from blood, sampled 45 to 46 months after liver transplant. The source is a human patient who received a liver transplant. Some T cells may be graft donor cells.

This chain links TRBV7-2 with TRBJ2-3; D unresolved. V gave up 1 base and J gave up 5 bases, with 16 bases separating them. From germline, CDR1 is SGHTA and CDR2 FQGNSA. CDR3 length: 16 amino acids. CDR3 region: CASSLVASVQLDTQYF. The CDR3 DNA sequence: TGTGCCAGCAGCTTAGTGGCCAGCGTGCAGTTAGATACGCAGTATTTT.

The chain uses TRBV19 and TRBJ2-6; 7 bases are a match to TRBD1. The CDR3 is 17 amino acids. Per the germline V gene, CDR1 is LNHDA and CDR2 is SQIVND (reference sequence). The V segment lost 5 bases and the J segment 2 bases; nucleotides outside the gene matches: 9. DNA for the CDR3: TGTGCCAGTAGTGACACACACGGACAGGCTGGGGCCAACGTCCTGACTTTC. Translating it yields CASSDTHGQAGANVLTF. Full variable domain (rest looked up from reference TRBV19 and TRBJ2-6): DGGITQSPKYLFRKEGQNVTLSCEQNLNHDAMYWYRQDPGQGLRLIYYSQIVNDFQKGDIAEGYSVSREKKESFPLTVTSAQKNPTAFYLCASSDTHGQAGANVLTFGAGSRLTVL.

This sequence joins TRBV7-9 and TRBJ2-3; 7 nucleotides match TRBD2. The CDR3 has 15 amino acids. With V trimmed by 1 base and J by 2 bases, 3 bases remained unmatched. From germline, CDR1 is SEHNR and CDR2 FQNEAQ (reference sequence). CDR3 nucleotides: TGTGCCAGCAGCTTAGGAAGCGGGAACACAGATACGCAGTATTTT. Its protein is CASSLGSGNTDTQYF.

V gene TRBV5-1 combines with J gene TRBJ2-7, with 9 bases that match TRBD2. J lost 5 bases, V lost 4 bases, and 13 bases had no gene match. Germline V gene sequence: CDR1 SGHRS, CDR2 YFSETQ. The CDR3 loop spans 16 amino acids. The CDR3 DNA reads TGCGCCAGCAGCCTCCCTTTGGCGGGAGGGCTAGACGAGCAGTACTTC. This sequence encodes CASSLPLAGGLDEQYF. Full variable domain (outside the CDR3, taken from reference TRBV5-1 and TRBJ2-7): KAGVTQTPRYLIKTRGQQVTLSCSPISGHRSVSWYQQTPGQGLQFLFEYFSETQRNKGNFPGRFSGRQFSNSRSEMNVSTLELGDSALYLCASSLPLAGGLDEQYFGPGTRLTVT.

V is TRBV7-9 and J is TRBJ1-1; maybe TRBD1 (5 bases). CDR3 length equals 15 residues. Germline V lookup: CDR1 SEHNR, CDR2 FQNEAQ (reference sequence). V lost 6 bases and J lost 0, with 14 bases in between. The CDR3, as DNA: TGTGCCAGCAGACCCTCAGGGCAGATGAACACTGAAGCTTTCTTT. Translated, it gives CASRPSGQMNTEAFF.

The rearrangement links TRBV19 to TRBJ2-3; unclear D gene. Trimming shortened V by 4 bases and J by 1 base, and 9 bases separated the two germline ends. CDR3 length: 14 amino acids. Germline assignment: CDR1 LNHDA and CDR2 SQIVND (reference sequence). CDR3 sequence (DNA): TGTGCCAGTAGTACGGCGGTGGGCACAGATACGCAGTATTTT. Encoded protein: CASSTAVGTDTQYF.

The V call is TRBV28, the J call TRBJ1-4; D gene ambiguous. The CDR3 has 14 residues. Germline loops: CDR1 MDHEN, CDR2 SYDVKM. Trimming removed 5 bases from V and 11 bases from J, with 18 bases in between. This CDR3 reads CASSPLLEFGKLFF. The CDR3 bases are TGTGCCAGCAGTCCCCTACTTGAGTTCGGGAAACTGTTTTTT.

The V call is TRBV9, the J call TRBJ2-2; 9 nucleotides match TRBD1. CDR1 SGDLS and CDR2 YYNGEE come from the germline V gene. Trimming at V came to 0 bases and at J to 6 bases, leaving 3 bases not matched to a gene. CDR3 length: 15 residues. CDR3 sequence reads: CASSVEQGASGELFF. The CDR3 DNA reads TGTGCCAGCAGCGTAGAACAGGGGGCTTCCGGGGAGCTGTTTTTT.

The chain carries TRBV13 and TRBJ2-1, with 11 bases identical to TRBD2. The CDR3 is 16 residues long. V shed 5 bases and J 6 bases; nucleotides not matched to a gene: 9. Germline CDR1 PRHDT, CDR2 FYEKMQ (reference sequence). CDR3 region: CASSPLASGRLNEQFF. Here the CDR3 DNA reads TGTGCCAGCAGCCCCCTGGCTAGCGGGAGGCTCAATGAGCAGTTCTTC.

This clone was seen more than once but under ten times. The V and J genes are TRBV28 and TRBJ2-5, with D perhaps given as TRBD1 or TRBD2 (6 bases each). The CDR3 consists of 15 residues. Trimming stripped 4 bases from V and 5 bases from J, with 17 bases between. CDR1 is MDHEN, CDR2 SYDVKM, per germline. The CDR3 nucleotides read TGTGCCAGCAGTTCCGGTGGGGGGCTCGGGGAGACCCAGTACTTC. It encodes CASSSGGGLGETQYF.

The CDR3 DNA reads as TGCAGCGTTGAACGGAACTTGGGGGGAGCGAGCGAGCAGTACTTC. It yields the protein CSVERNLGGASEQYF. The gene calls are TRBV29-1 and TRBJ2-7, with a tentative D call TRBD2 (6 bases). V was clipped by 2 bases and J by 6 bases, with 20 bases between them. This CDR3 has 15 residues. Germline V gene data show CDR1 as SQVTM and CDR2 as ANQGSEA.

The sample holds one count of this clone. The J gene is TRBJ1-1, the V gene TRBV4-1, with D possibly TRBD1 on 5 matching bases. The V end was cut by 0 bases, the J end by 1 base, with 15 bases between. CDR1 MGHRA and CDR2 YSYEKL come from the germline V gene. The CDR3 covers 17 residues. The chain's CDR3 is CASSQEGQGRGNTEAFF. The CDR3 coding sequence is TGCGCCAGCAGCCAAGAGGGGCAGGGCCGGGGGAACACTGAAGCTTTCTTT.

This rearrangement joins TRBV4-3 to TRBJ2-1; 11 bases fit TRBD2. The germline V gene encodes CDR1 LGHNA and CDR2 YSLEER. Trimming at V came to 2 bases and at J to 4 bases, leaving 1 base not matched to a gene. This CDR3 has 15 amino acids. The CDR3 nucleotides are TGCGCCAGCAGCCAACGACTAGCGGGGTACAATGAGCAGTTCTTC. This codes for CASSQRLAGYNEQFF.

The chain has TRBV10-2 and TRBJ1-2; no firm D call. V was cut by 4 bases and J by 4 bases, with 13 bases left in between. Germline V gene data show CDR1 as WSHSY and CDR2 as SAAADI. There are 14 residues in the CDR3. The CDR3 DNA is TGCGCCAGCAGTGTCGAGGGTTGGAGCTATGGCTACACCTTC. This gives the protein CASSVEGWSYGYTF.